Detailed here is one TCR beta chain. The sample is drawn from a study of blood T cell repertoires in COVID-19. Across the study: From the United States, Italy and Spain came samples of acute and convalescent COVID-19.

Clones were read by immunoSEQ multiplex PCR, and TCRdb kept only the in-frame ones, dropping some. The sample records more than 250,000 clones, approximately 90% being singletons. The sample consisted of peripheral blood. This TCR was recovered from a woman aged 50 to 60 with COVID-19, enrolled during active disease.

The CDR3 DNA follows: TGTGCCAGCAGCAACCGACAGGGTGACAATGAGCAGTTCTTC. This gives the protein CASSNRQGDNEQFF. V and J are TRBV9 and TRBJ2-1; 7 bases are a match to TRBD1. Germline assignment: CDR1 SGDLS and CDR2 YYNGEE. CDR3 size: 14 residues. The V segment lost 4 bases and the J segment 5 bases; nucleotides outside the gene matches: 6.